Shown below are 13 T cell receptor beta chains from a single sample sequenced in a study of vaccination effects on CD4 cells after COVID-19. These receptors are not linked to any known antigen. Expansion of antigen-specific CD4+ T cells with viral peptide pools was carried out by the ViraFEST assay before sequencing. Once cultured for nine to ten days, the cells underwent separation to obtain CD4+ T cells. SARS-CoV-2 infection was confirmed by PCR in the person between March and December 2020. The protocol was immunoSEQ multiplex PCR, while the TCRdb copy is restricted to in-frame clones and leaves out a portion. The sample has 26,000 or so clones, 70% to 80% seen once. This specimen was CD4+ T cells from PBMCs cultured with HCoV-NL63 spike peptides, taken before COVID-19 vaccination. The origin of the receptors is a human donor who had a prior SARS-CoV-2 infection.

DNA for the CDR3: TGTGCCAGCAGCTTGGTTGGGCCCGGCGGGGAAAAACTGTTTTTT. Amino acid sequence: CASSLVGPGGEKLFF. V is TRBV5-6 and J is TRBJ1-4; D is unresolved. The CDR3 sequence is 15 residues long. Germline V gene data show CDR1 as SGHDT and CDR2 as YYEEEE. V was pared by 0 bases and J by 8 bases, with 14 bases between.

CDR3 region: CASRTSGGTNTGELFF. The CDR3 region has the DNA TGTGCCAGCCGGACTAGCGGGGGTACGAACACCGGGGAGCTGTTTTTT. This rearrangement joins TRBV19 to TRBJ2-2; 13 positions match TRBD2. This CDR3 is built from 16 residues. The ends lost 9 bases at V and 0 bases at J; junction bases unmatched: 4. The germline CDR1 and CDR2 sequences are LNHDA and SQIVND (reference sequence).

DNA of the CDR3: TGTGCCAGCAGCTTAGCGTGGTCGGAGACCCAGTACTTC. It specifies CASSLAWSETQYF. This sequence joins TRBV7-2 and TRBJ2-5; D ambiguous. The CDR3 totals 13 residues. Germline V lookup: CDR1 SGHTA, CDR2 FQGNSA. Trimming pared 0 bases from V and 5 bases from J, leaving 7 bases between.

V is TRBV5-1 and J is TRBJ1-1, with a possible D match to TRBD1 (6 bases). There are 14 residues in the CDR3. CDR1 and CDR2 from the germline V gene are SGHRS and YFSETQ. The V gene lost 0 bases and the J gene lost 5 bases, with 11 bases spanning the gap. The CDR3 bases are TGCGCCAGCAGCTTGGTCCAGGGGCGGACTGAAGCTTTCTTT. It is translated as CASSLVQGRTEAFF.

The chain couples TRBV24-1 to TRBJ2-3, with D uncertain. V gave up 0 bases and J gave up 4 bases, with 7 bases separating them. The CDR3 runs to 14 residues. Germline V CDR1 and CDR2: KGHDR, SFDVKD. The CDR3 is CATSDLMAADTQYF. The CDR3, as DNA: TGTGCCACCAGTGATTTGATGGCGGCAGATACGCAGTATTTT.

The chain couples TRBV2 to TRBJ2-1; TRBD2 matches 8 bases. The ends lost 3 bases at V and 10 bases at J; junction bases unmatched: 2. The germline V gene encodes CDR1 SNHLY and CDR2 FYNNEI. This CDR3 has 12 residues. The CDR3 sequence: CASSEVAGEQFF. The CDR3 DNA reads TGTGCCAGCAGTGAGGTAGCGGGGGAGCAGTTCTTC.

Worth noting for this clone: Relative to the germline gene, one junction end is altered; a read error may explain this. The chain links TRBV19 to TRBJ2-1; D is uncertain. The CDR3 is made up of 14 amino acids. The germline CDR1 and CDR2 sequences are LNHDA and SQIVND (reference sequence). The CDR3 here is CASSIGYPDNEQFF. The CDR3 region has the DNA TGTGCCAGTAGCATAGGGTACCCCGACAATGAGCAGTTCTTC.

The chain links TRBV5-6 to TRBJ2-3; D possibly corresponds to TRBD2 (6 bases). The ends were cut back, 0 bases at V and 6 bases at J, with 17 bases in the middle. The length of the CDR3 is 16 residues. Germline V gene data show CDR1 as SGHDT and CDR2 as YYEEEE. In nucleotides, the CDR3 is TGTGCCAGCAGCTTGGATTTTGTGGGAGGCAGCGATACGCAGTATTTT. Residues: CASSLDFVGGSDTQYF.

This clone was picked up a small number of times. The chain recombines TRBV9 with TRBJ2-3, with 11 nucleotides matching TRBD2. This CDR3 spans 17 amino acids. Germline CDR1 SGDLS, CDR2 YYNGEE. With 0 bases clipped from V and 4 bases from J, the junction kept 7 bases outside the gene matches. In nucleotides, the CDR3 is TGTGCCAGCAGCGTAGTCACTAGCGGGAGCGGTCCAGATACGCAGTATTTT. This codes for CASSVVTSGSGPDTQYF.

The chain recombines TRBV5-8 with TRBJ1-2, with D possibly TRBD1 on 5 matching bases. V was clipped by 1 base and J by 4 bases, with 11 bases between them. The CDR3 has 14 amino acids. CDR1 is SGHTS, CDR2 YDEGEE, per germline. CDR3 bases: TGTGCCAGCAGCTTGCAGCAGGGAGCCTATGGCTACACCTTC. Its translation: CASSLQQGAYGYTF.

V is TRBV19 and J is TRBJ2-3; 8 bases fit TRBD1. V shed 6 bases, J shed 0 bases, and the junction held 2 bases outside the gene matches. The germline V gene encodes CDR1 LNHDA and CDR2 SQIVND (reference sequence). This CDR3 is built from 14 residues. CDR3 sequence: CASRDRVSTDTQYF. DNA of the CDR3: TGTGCCAGTAGGGACAGGGTGAGCACAGATACGCAGTATTTT.

The rearrangement links TRBV12-3 or TRBV12-4 to TRBJ2-5; D not certain. The CDR3 runs to 11 residues. Trimming stripped 3 bases from V and 4 bases from J, with 3 bases between. CDR3 nucleotides: TGTGCCAGCAGTTTTGTAGAGACCCAGTACTTC. This sequence encodes CASSFVETQYF.

This chain links TRBV5-5 with TRBJ2-7; D may correspond to TRBD1 or TRBD2 (5 bases each). Trimming stripped 1 base from V and 2 bases from J, with 13 bases between. This CDR3 region has 15 residues. In germline, CDR1 is SGHKS, CDR2 YYEKEE (reference sequence). The CDR3 bases are TGTGCCAGCAGCTTGTGGGCTGAGGGGCCCTACGAGCAGTACTTC. It specifies CASSLWAEGPYEQYF.